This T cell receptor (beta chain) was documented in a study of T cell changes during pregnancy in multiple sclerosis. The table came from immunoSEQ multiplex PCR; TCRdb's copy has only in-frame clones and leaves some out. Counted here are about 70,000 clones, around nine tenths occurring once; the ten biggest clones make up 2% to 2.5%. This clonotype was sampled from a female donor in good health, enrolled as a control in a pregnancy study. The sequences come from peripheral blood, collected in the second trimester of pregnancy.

The CDR3 nucleotides read TGCGCCAGCAGCCAGTTCCGCGGAGGCTCCTCTGGGGCCAACGTCCTGACTTTC. Translated: CASSQFRGGSSGANVLTF. The chain couples TRBV4-3 to TRBJ2-6, with D tentatively TRBD2 (5 bases). CDR1 is LGHNA and CDR2 is YSLEER in the germline V gene. V was clipped by 3 bases and J by 0 bases, with 15 bases between them. The CDR3 spans 18 residues.